This T cell receptor (beta chain) emerged from a study of cytomegalovirus exposure and HLA in healthy donors. PCR used 60 Vbeta primers and 13 Jbeta primers. Repertoires were generated with immunoSEQ multiplex PCR, while TCRdb's copy carries only in-frame clones and drops some. The data contain fewer than 200,000 clones, 65% to 85% of them singletons. The CDR3 length is 16 residues. Trimming took 0 bases from V and 3 from J; bases not matched to a gene: 5. The V gene's germline CDR1 is LGHNA and CDR2 YSLEER. This chain connects TRBV4-3 to TRBJ2-3, with 8 positions matching TRBD1. The sequenced material came from PBMCs. This sequence was found in a woman aged 45-65 years in good health and CMV-seropositive. CDR3 DNA: TGCGCCAGCAGCCAAGAAGCAGGGGGCCGGACAGATACGCAGTATTTT. Amino acids: CASSQEAGGRTDTQYF.